This is a list of T cell receptor beta chains from one sample in a study of blood T cell repertoires in COVID-19. Clones were sequenced by immunoSEQ multiplex PCR, and TCRdb holds only the in-frame ones, with some missing. The data contain 200,000 or so clones, roughly nine tenths of them singletons. Sequenced material: peripheral blood. These receptors were taken from a man in his 70s with active or convalescent COVID-19. Both conserved end residues are part of each CDR3. D genes are given only for firm matches. Where a row states a size, it is once, few, many or the class of an expanded clone; other rows omit it.

j_call clone_size cdr3_length d_call v_call cdr3_aa cdr3_nt
TRBJ2-1 NA 15 TRBD2 TRBV6-6 CASAGRDPPYNEQFF TGTGCCAGCGCAGGGAGGGACCCCCCCTACAATGAGCAGTTCTTC
TRBJ2-3 NA 17 TRBD2 TRBV5-6 CASSYLRSGATAGTQYF TGTGCCAGCAGCTATCTACGTAGCGGGGCAACTGCAGGTACGCAGTATTTT
TRBJ2-2 NA 14 NA TRBV7-9 CASSLARNTGELFF TGTGCCAGCAGCTTAGCGCGGAACACCGGGGAGCTGTTTTTT
TRBJ2-3 NA 16 TRBD2 TRBV4-3 CASSHSSGGGADTQYF TGCGCCAGCAGCCATTCATCGGGGGGAGGGGCAGATACGCAGTATTTT
TRBJ1-2 NA 14 TRBD1 TRBV5-6 CASSWDRAPYGYTF TGTGCCAGCAGCTGGGACAGGGCCCCCTATGGCTACACCTTC
TRBJ1-5 few 15 NA TRBV15 CATSVVGAMNQPQHF TGTGCCACCAGCGTTGTTGGGGCGATGAATCAGCCCCAGCATTTT
TRBJ1-5 NA 15 NA TRBV5-1 CASSETGSRLGPQHF TGCGCCAGCAGCGAAACAGGGTCGCGGTTAGGGCCCCAGCATTTT
TRBJ2-5 NA 15 TRBD2 TRBV20-1 CSASELAGRQETQYF TGCAGTGCTAGTGAACTAGCGGGTCGCCAAGAGACCCAGTACTTC
TRBJ2-2 NA 15 NA TRBV9 CASSVVDTKAGELFF TGTGCCAGCAGCGTAGTTGACACCAAAGCTGGGGAGCTGTTTTTT
TRBJ2-7 NA 13 NA TRBV21-1 CASSNDRADEQYF TGTGCCAGCAGCAACGACAGGGCCGACGAGCAGTACTTC
TRBJ2-3 NA 15 TRBD2 TRBV28 CASSLRGEGADTQYF TGTGCCAGCAGTTTACGGGGGGAGGGTGCAGATACGCAGTATTTT
TRBJ1-5 NA 16 TRBD1 TRBV5-8 CASSLGQGAGNQPQHF TGTGCCAGCAGCTTGGGACAGGGGGCCGGCAATCAGCCCCAGCATTTT
TRBJ2-5 NA 14 NA TRBV11-2 CASSRTTRAETQYF TGTGCCAGCAGCCGTACCACCAGGGCAGAGACCCAGTACTTC
TRBJ1-5 NA 12 NA TRBV14 CASAKSNQPQHF TGTGCCAGCGCGAAAAGCAATCAGCCCCAGCATTTT
TRBJ1-5 once 14 NA TRBV30 CAWSQQGSTQPQHF TGTGCCTGGAGTCAACAGGGTTCGACCCAGCCCCAGCATTTT
TRBJ1-2 NA 13 NA TRBV2 CASSEQGSWGYTF TGTGCCAGCAGTGAACAGGGTTCCTGGGGCTACACCTTC
TRBJ2-5 NA 15 TRBD2 TRBV2 CASSEIAGPQETQYF TGTGCCAGCAGTGAGATAGCGGGCCCCCAAGAGACCCAGTACTTC
TRBJ2-7 NA 21 NA TRBV6-7 CASSYSIPPSPDTQNPYEQYF TGTGCCAGCAGTTACTCGATTCCCCCATCCCCAGACACTCAGAACCCCTACGAGCAGTACTTC
TRBJ1-5 NA 16 NA TRBV6-1 CASSEGGGFSNQPQHF TGTGCCAGCAGTGAGGGGGGGGGCTTTAGCAATCAGCCCCAGCATTTT
TRBJ2-7 NA 15 TRBD1 TRBV20-1 CSASAGTGVSYEQYF TGCAGTGCTAGTGCCGGGACAGGGGTCTCCTACGAGCAGTACTTC
TRBJ1-1 NA 13 NA TRBV12-3/TRBV12-4 CASRRSGNTEAFF TGTGCCAGCAGGCGATCAGGGAACACTGAAGCTTTCTTT
TRBJ2-7 NA 15 NA TRBV28 CASSLTGLLSYEQYF TGTGCCAGCAGTCTTACAGGGCTCCTCTCCTACGAGCAGTACTTC
TRBJ1-2 NA 18 TRBD1 TRBV18 CASSPLKSDTGGDYGYTF TGTGCCAGCTCACCACTGAAATCTGACACAGGGGGCGACTATGGCTACACCTTC
TRBJ2-5 NA 15 TRBD2 TRBV7-2 CASSPRGGEKETQYF TGTGCCAGCAGCCCGAGGGGAGGGGAAAAAGAGACCCAGTACTTC
TRBJ2-7 NA 12 NA TRBV28 CASSFDDNEQYF TGTGCCAGCAGTTTTGATGACAACGAGCAGTACTTC
TRBJ2-7 NA 13 NA TRBV3-1/TRBV3-2 CASSQDAVGEQYF TGTGCCAGCAGCCAAGATGCGGTTGGGGAGCAGTACTTC